This entry lists 20 T cell receptor beta chains sequenced from one sample in a study of T cells in Graves' hyperthyroidism and ophthalmopathy (dated by TCRdb to the late 2010s). Library preparation used multiplex PCR. The sample was run on an Illumina HiSeq 2000. The TCR beta CDR3 regions were amplified from the RNA transcripts. The first round of RT-PCR for the TCR CDR3 was performed with the HTBI primer set and the Qiagen OneStep RT-PCR kit. TCRdb's own reprocessing of the public reads used fastp at Q25 and MiXCR and kept productive beta chains. For every CDR3 protein sequence, its rows merge into one entry that carries the most common genes and DNA. The table for this sample lists around 440,000 distinct CDR3 sequences; about a sixth of them were counted only once. Roughly 8% of the sample belongs to the ten largest clones. The sample was blood. Receptors originate from a woman younger than 35 with Graves' hyperthyroidism.

This clonotype occurred many times. This rearrangement joins TRBV7-3 to TRBJ1-5; TRBD1 matches 9 bases. The CDR3 extends over 16 amino acids. V lost 5 bases, J lost 4 bases, and 9 bases stayed unmatched. Germline assignment: CDR1 SGHTA and CDR2 FQGTGA. CDR3 sequence: CASSLYRDRVNQPQHF. CDR3 DNA sequence: TGTGCCAGCAGCCTTTACCGGGACAGGGTTAATCAGCCCCAGCATTTT.

There are many counts of this clonotype. V gene TRBV20-1 combines with J gene TRBJ2-5, with 10 bases aligning to TRBD2. J was trimmed by 4 bases and V by 3 bases; bases with no gene match: 8. Germline CDR1 is DFQATT and CDR2 is SNEGSKA (reference sequence). CDR3 length: 15 amino acids. The CDR3 protein is CSASMVAGGRETQYF. CDR3 DNA sequence: TGCAGTGCTAGTATGGTAGCGGGAGGTAGAGAGACCCAGTACTTC.

This clonotype has a count of ten or more. The chain combines TRBV20-1 with TRBJ2-7, with D unresolved. The germline gives CDR1 DFQATT, CDR2 SNEGSKA (reference sequence). V was pared by 4 bases and J by 4 bases, with 20 bases between. This CDR3 is 15 amino acids long. This CDR3 reads CSAIGFSPLGYEQYF. CDR3 DNA sequence: TGCAGTGCTATAGGGTTTTCCCCCCTCGGGTACGAGCAGTACTTC.

This clonotype came up many times. This rearrangement joins TRBV5-1 to TRBJ2-1; unclear D gene. The CDR3 length is 12 residues. Trimming left V 5 bases short and J 8 bases short, with 11 bases between. The germline CDR1 and CDR2 sequences are SGHRS and YFSETQ. CDR3 in amino acids: CASSPSWDEQFF. The CDR3 coding sequence is TGCGCCAGCAGTCCAAGTTGGGATGAGCAGTTCTTC.

This clonotype was seen at least ten times. The chain has TRBV6-1 and TRBJ2-1; 10 bases fit TRBD2. This CDR3 comprises 14 residues. V trimming: 5 bases; J trimming: 10 bases; junction bases outside the gene matches: 8. CDR1 and CDR2 from the germline V gene are MNHNS and SASEGT. The CDR3, as DNA: TGTGCCAGCAGTATTACTAGCGGGATCTACGAGCAGTTCTTC. Protein: CASSITSGIYEQFF.

This clonotype was detected many times. The chain links TRBV5-1 to TRBJ2-5; TRBD2 matches at 7 bases. The CDR3 runs to 15 residues. In germline, CDR1 is SGHRS, CDR2 YFSETQ. V lost 0 bases to trimming and J lost 2 bases; unmatched junction nucleotides: 4. The CDR3 nucleotides read TGCGCCAGCAGCTTGGAAGGGCGGGGGCAAGAGACCCAGTACTTC. This codes for CASSLEGRGQETQYF.

For this clonotype: One end of the junction fails to match germline, which may point to a read error. This chain joins TRBV7-2 and TRBJ2-5, with a possible D match to TRBD1 (5 bases). This CDR3 is 15 amino acids long. CDR1 SGHTA and CDR2 FQGNSA come from the germline V gene. Here the CDR3 reads CASSSPRGTQETQYF. The CDR3 DNA sequence: TGTGCCAGTAGCTCGCCAAGGGGTACCCAAGAGACCCAGTACTTC.

In its sample, this clonotype was seen many times. Just one base apart from a much larger clone, this may be a read error. The chain combines TRBV2 with TRBJ1-1; D unresolved. The ends were cut back, 10 bases at V and 1 base at J, with 10 bases in the middle. CDR1 SNHLY and CDR2 FYNNEI come from the germline V gene. The CDR3 runs to 12 residues. In DNA form, the CDR3 reads TGTGCCAACAGCGGATGGAACACTGAAGCTTTCTTT. Translating it yields CANSGWNTEAFF.

This clonotype was recorded many times. The chain joins TRBV20-1 to TRBJ2-1; D is possibly TRBD1 or TRBD2 (5 bases each). The CDR3 contains 15 residues. CDR1 and CDR2 (germline): DFQATT, SNEGSKA (reference sequence). The V end lost 4 bases, the J end lost 2 bases, and 15 bases lay between the germline ends. The CDR3 nucleotides are TGCAGTGCTATTGGCCTCGGGACCACCTACAATGAGCAGTTCTTC. The encoded protein is CSAIGLGTTYNEQFF.

This clonotype was seen at least ten times. The chain combines TRBV27 with TRBJ2-3; D tentatively reads TRBD1 or TRBD2 (5 bases each). CDR1 is MNHEY and CDR2 is SMNVEV in the germline V gene (reference sequence). With 5 bases removed from V and 4 bases from J, the gap between germline ends came to 16 bases. There are 15 residues in the CDR3. CDR3 in DNA: TGTGCCAGCAGTCACCGGGGCCCCGGCCCAGATACGCAGTATTTT. Its protein product is CASSHRGPGPDTQYF.

This chain joins TRBV11-2 and TRBJ2-2, with D tentatively TRBD1 (5 bases). From germline, CDR1 is SGHAT and CDR2 FQNNGV. The CDR3 length is 17 residues. Trimming took 7 bases from V and 8 from J, leaving 26 bases between them. The CDR3 reads CASTTYRGAVNRGELFF. The CDR3 DNA is TGTGCCAGCACCACATACCGTGGGGCAGTTAATCGGGGGGAGCTGTTTTTT.

At least ten counts were recorded for this clonotype. The gene calls are TRBV3-1 and TRBJ2-7, with a possible D match to TRBD2 (6 bases). Germline CDR1 is LGHDT and CDR2 is YNNKEL (reference sequence). V was shortened by 4 bases and J by 4 bases, with 11 bases between the two germline ends. The CDR3 runs to 13 residues. The CDR3 DNA follows: TGTGCCAGCAGCCCGGAGGGGCAGTACGAGCAGTACTTC. As protein: CASSPEGQYEQYF.

V and J are TRBV6-1 and TRBJ1-5; D is undetermined. Trimming shortened V by 5 bases and J by 0 bases, and 8 bases separated the two germline ends. This CDR3 has 14 amino acids. CDR1 and CDR2 (germline): MNHNS, SASEGT. This CDR3 reads CASSLGFSNQPQHF. CDR3 coding DNA: TGTGCCAGCAGTCTCGGATTTAGCAATCAGCCCCAGCATTTT.

This clonotype appeared many times. This rearrangement joins TRBV11-2 to TRBJ2-3; 15 nucleotides agree with TRBD2. With V trimmed by 4 bases and J by 3 bases, 8 bases remained unmatched. The CDR3 runs to 18 residues. CDR1 is SGHAT, CDR2 FQNNGV, per germline. The CDR3 loop is CASSSGLAGGSWTDTQYF. CDR3 nucleotides: TGTGCCAGCAGCTCGGGACTAGCGGGAGGATCTTGGACAGATACGCAGTATTTT.

There are many counts of this clonotype. V usage is TRBV12-3 or TRBV12-4 and J usage is TRBJ2-5; 9 bases are a match to TRBD1. Trimming cost V 7 bases and J 1 base; bases outside gene matches: 7. This CDR3 is built from 15 residues. The CDR3 sequence: CASTKMDRGQETQYF. The CDR3 DNA reads TGTGCCAGCACCAAAATGGACAGGGGCCAAGAGACCCAGTACTTC.

This clonotype was detected ten times or more. V and J are TRBV28 and TRBJ2-7; D is undetermined. The V end was cut by 4 bases, the J end by 5 bases, with 15 bases between. The length of the CDR3 is 14 residues. Germline assignment: CDR1 MDHEN and CDR2 SYDVKM. This chain's CDR3 is CASSWLISEDEQYF. In nucleotides, the CDR3 is TGTGCCAGCAGTTGGCTTATATCAGAGGACGAGCAGTACTTC.

In this sample, this clonotype turned up many times. The chain employs TRBV25-1 and TRBJ2-5; 8 nucleotides line up with TRBD1. Germline V gives CDR1 MGHDK, CDR2 SYGVNS. This CDR3 has 16 residues. With V trimmed by 3 bases and J by 0 bases, 6 bases remained unmatched. The CDR3 protein is CASSDRDRSYQETQYF. The DNA of the CDR3 is TGTGCCAGCAGTGATCGGGACAGGTCGTACCAAGAGACCCAGTACTTC.

V gene TRBV6-1 combines with J gene TRBJ2-4, with a weak D call TRBD2 (5 bases). Germline CDR1 and CDR2: MNHNS and SASEGT. There are 16 residues in the CDR3. Trimming stripped 2 bases from V and 5 bases from J, with 16 bases between. This chain's CDR3 is CASSETGNERENIQYF. DNA of the CDR3: TGTGCCAGCAGTGAAACGGGAAACGAGAGGGAAAACATTCAGTACTTC.

This clonotype was recorded at least ten times. The CDR3: CASSLETGKTDTQYF. The CDR3 nucleotides read TGTGCCAGCTCGCTAGAAACAGGGAAAACAGATACGCAGTATTTT. The rearrangement uses TRBV18 and TRBJ2-3; a weak D match, TRBD1 (6 bases). Germline CDR1 and CDR2: KGHSH and LQKENI. V was clipped by 6 bases and J by 3 bases, with 16 bases between them. The CDR3 contains 15 residues.

Regarding this clonotype: A clone one base away is much larger, so this may be a read error. The chain carries TRBV5-1 and TRBJ1-1; TRBD1 is a possible D gene (6 bases). CDR1 and CDR2 from the germline V gene are SGHRS and YFSETQ. There are 14 residues in the CDR3. Here the CDR3 reads CASSPRIGGTEASF. The CDR3 region has the DNA TGCGCCAGCAGCCCGCGAATTGGGGGCACTGAAGCTTCCTTT.